This T cell receptor beta chain emerged from a study of blood T cells in healthy people across ages. Study at large: There was about one barcoded beta molecule captured by template switching per two T cells. General study results and limits: When set beside aged donors, long-lived donors presented more naive CD4+ cells and higher diversity. A roughly linear age-dependent decrease characterized TCR beta diversity per million T cells.

Sample-barcoded 5' priming and a J-beta primer mix drove a second PCR of about 7 to 12 cycles. Each CDR3 protein is one row after TCRdb ran MiXCR on the 5' RACE reads. This table holds under 750,000 distinct CDR3 sequences, around half found once. No fewer than 6 micrograms of total RNA were isolated from every sample. Trimming took off 1 base at V and 0 bases at J, with 12 bases between the two ends. Germline CDR1 reads LGHNA; CDR2 reads YSLEER. The CDR3 extends over 16 amino acids. This clonotype was seen more than once but under ten times. Its antigen is undetermined. This TCR was sampled from an older man in good health. Source material: blood. The chain couples TRBV4-3 to TRBJ1-2; possible D gene TRBD1, 5 bases. CDR3 amino acids: CASSQVGDSTNYGYTF. The CDR3 coding sequence is TGCGCCAGCAGCCAAGTCGGTGACAGTACTAACTATGGCTACACCTTC.